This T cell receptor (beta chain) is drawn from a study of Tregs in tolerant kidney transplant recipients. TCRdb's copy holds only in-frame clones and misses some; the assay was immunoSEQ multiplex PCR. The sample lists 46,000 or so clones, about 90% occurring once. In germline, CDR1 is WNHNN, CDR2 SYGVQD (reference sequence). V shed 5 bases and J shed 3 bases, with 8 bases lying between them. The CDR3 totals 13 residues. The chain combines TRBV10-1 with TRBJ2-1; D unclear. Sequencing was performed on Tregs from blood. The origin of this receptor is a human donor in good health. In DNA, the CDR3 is TGCGCCAGCAGTCCGACCATCTACAATGAGCAGTTCTTC. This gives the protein CASSPTIYNEQFF.